This T cell receptor beta chain is from a study of T cell responses to AZD1222 COVID-19 vaccine. General observations from the study: In a largely white British group with more females than males, clonal diversity was possibly underestimated.

Germline values: CDR1 SGHKS, CDR2 YYEKEE (reference sequence). This CDR3 spans 13 amino acids. Trimming left V 3 bases short and J 2 bases short, with 3 bases between. Remarks on this clone: The antigen remains undetermined.

Here immunoSEQ multiplex PCR was the method, and the copy in TCRdb shows in-frame clones only, minus some. The sample records roughly 120,000 clones, about 86% being singletons. This receptor was taken from an adult in good health. The rearrangement uses TRBV5-5 and TRBJ2-6; D is uncertain. Source: peripheral blood, taken on day 0 of AZD1222 vaccination. The CDR3 protein is CASSYPGANVLTF. CDR3 nucleotides: TGTGCCAGCAGCTACCCTGGGGCCAACGTCCTGACTTTC.